The 14 T cell receptor beta chains given below trace back to one sample, sequenced in a study of blood T cell repertoires in COVID-19 (dated by TCRdb to about 2020). Receptor libraries were prepared by the immunoSEQ multiplex PCR assay. Here the immuneACCESS table is served through TCRdb, limited to in-frame sequences with V and J called. Missing clones are a known gap in these copies; in checked studies unresolved V genes cover under half, and the rest lacks a known reason. The sample table records 180,000 or so clones; about four fifths of these occur just once. The biggest ten clones account for 7.5% to 9.5% of the sample. The sequencing sample was made of peripheral blood. These receptors all come from a man between 40 and 49 years old who had recovered from COVID-19.

The chain has TRBV9 and TRBJ2-1; tentatively, D is TRBD2 (5 bases). V gave up 3 bases and J gave up 2 bases, with 12 bases separating them. The CDR3 loop spans 15 amino acids. Germline CDR1 is SGDLS and CDR2 is YYNGEE. CDR3 nucleotides: TGTGCCAGCAGCGAACGGGGAGACACCTACAATGAGCAGTTCTTC. Amino acid sequence: CASSERGDTYNEQFF.

In its sample, this clone was seen a few times. The V and J genes are TRBV19 and TRBJ2-7; the D gene is possibly TRBD1 (6 bases). Germline V gives CDR1 LNHDA, CDR2 SQIVND (reference sequence). The V end was cut by 3 bases, the J end by 2 bases, with 8 bases between. The CDR3 totals 13 residues. The CDR3 DNA reads TGTGCCAGTAGTATGGGACATACCTACGAGCAGTACTTC. Translating gives CASSMGHTYEQYF.

The chain is built from TRBV29-1 and TRBJ2-1; 8 bases agree with TRBD2. V was clipped by 3 bases and J by 9 bases; unmatched bases: 16. The CDR3 length is 16 residues. Germline loops: CDR1 SQVTM, CDR2 ANQGSEA. The CDR3 is CSVESGGPATLLEQFF. As DNA, the CDR3 is TGCAGCGTTGAGTCGGGAGGGCCGGCAACTTTGCTTGAGCAGTTCTTC.

The rearrangement uses TRBV28 and TRBJ1-1, with D perhaps TRBD1 (5 bases). Trimming cost V 6 bases and J 2 bases, with 10 bases left between them. CDR1 and CDR2 (germline): MDHEN, SYDVKM. CDR3 length equals 13 residues. This CDR3 reads CASSKTGNTEAFF. For the CDR3, the DNA is TGTGCCAGCAGCAAAACAGGTAACACTGAAGCTTTCTTT.

The gene calls are TRBV7-2 and TRBJ2-1, with 14 nucleotides matching TRBD2. The J segment lost 12 bases and the V segment lost 5 bases, leaving 6 bases of the junction unmatched. CDR1 is SGHTA and CDR2 is FQGNSA in the germline V gene. The CDR3 loop spans 14 amino acids. DNA of the CDR3: TGTGCCAGCAGCCTTGGACTAGCGGGAGGTGGGCAGTTCTTC. Amino acids: CASSLGLAGGGQFF.

The V gene is TRBV4-1, the J gene TRBJ2-1, with 9 bases lining up with TRBD2. In germline, CDR1 is MGHRA, CDR2 YSYEKL. This CDR3 is 18 amino acids long. The V and J ends lost 4 bases and 7 bases, in that order; junction bases with no gene match: 17. CDR3 sequence: CASSPTPEIAGAGNEQFF. DNA of the CDR3: TGCGCCAGCAGCCCAACCCCTGAGATAGCGGGGGCCGGTAATGAGCAGTTCTTC.

This chain uses TRBV9 with TRBJ2-5; D is uncertain. V lost 0 bases and J lost 1, with 7 bases in between. Germline values: CDR1 SGDLS, CDR2 YYNGEE. The CDR3 is made up of 14 amino acids. CDR3 DNA: TGTGCCAGCAGCGTAGGAGTGGTCCAAGAGACCCAGTACTTC. Protein product: CASSVGVVQETQYF.

This chain uses TRBV4-2 with TRBJ2-5, with 7 bases aligning to TRBD2. There are 16 residues in the CDR3. Trimming at V came to 0 bases and at J to 5 bases, leaving 9 bases not matched to a gene. Germline values: CDR1 LGHNA, CDR2 YNFKEQ. The CDR3 here is CASSQEGRGEGETQYF. As DNA, the CDR3 is TGTGCCAGCAGCCAAGAGGGACGGGGGGAAGGGGAGACCCAGTACTTC.

The chain has TRBV30 and TRBJ2-3; TRBD1 agrees at 10 bases. The germline gives CDR1 GTSNPN, CDR2 SVGIG (reference sequence). Losses at the gene ends were 0 bases for V and 2 bases for J; bases not matched to a gene: 2. The CDR3 consists of 15 residues. The CDR3 sequence: CAWSVGTGATDTQYF. The CDR3, as DNA: TGTGCCTGGAGTGTGGGGACAGGGGCCACAGATACGCAGTATTTT.

The rearrangement uses TRBV10-3 and TRBJ1-1; TRBD1 aligns across 8 bases. The germline gives CDR1 ENHRY, CDR2 SYGVKD. V gave up 3 bases and J gave up 5 bases; unmatched junction bases: 8. The CDR3 sequence is 15 residues long. CDR3 protein: CAISEVGTGGTEAFF. CDR3 coding DNA: TGTGCCATCAGTGAAGTAGGAACAGGGGGTACTGAAGCTTTCTTT.

The chain uses TRBV6-2 or TRBV6-3 and TRBJ1-5; a possible D gene is TRBD1 (5 bases). The germline gives CDR1 MNHEY, CDR2 SVGEGT. The V end was cut by 4 bases, the J end by 7 bases, with 11 bases between. The CDR3 extends over 13 amino acids. The chain's CDR3 is CASSFRPGQPQHF. Written as DNA, the CDR3 is TGTGCCAGCAGTTTTCGCCCAGGGCAGCCCCAGCATTTT.

CDR3 loop: CASSPADREYWGYTF. The CDR3, as DNA: TGTGCCAGCAGCCCCGCGGACAGGGAATATTGGGGCTACACCTTC. This rearrangement joins TRBV7-8 to TRBJ1-2; 8 bases align to TRBD1. The CDR3 covers 15 residues. J lost 8 bases, V lost 5 bases, and 13 bases had no gene match. In germline, CDR1 is SGHVS, CDR2 FQNEAQ.

The chain links TRBV10-3 to TRBJ2-1, with 8 positions matching TRBD2. The trim removed 6 bases at V and 8 bases at J, leaving 6 bases unmatched. This CDR3 contains 13 residues. CDR1 and CDR2 (germline): ENHRY, SYGVKD. The CDR3 sequence is CAISGGAGDEQFF. The CDR3 nucleotides read TGTGCCATCAGCGGCGGAGCGGGAGATGAGCAGTTCTTC.

V and J are TRBV27 and TRBJ1-1; 8 bases align to TRBD1. V lost 3 bases and J lost 3; bases outside the gene matches: 3. The CDR3 totals 14 residues. Germline V gene data show CDR1 as MNHEY and CDR2 as SMNVEV (reference sequence). The CDR3 region is CASSFRGRDTEAFF. The CDR3 DNA reads TGTGCCAGCAGTTTCAGGGGGCGGGACACTGAAGCTTTCTTT.